This TCR beta chain was identified during a study of monozygotic twins with inflammatory bowel disease. Study results and caveats: Ultimately, a single strong signal or clonotype associated with IBD was not supported. IBD patients had lower TCRbeta diversity (inverse Simpson) than healthy co-twins.

One blood sample of about 2.3 ml was taken from each donor. UMIs incorporating a 6-nucleotide sample barcode were appended by means of template switching. TCRdb reprocessed the 5' RACE reads, keeping one entry per CDR3 protein, no DNA. The data show about 160,000 distinct CDR3 sequences, and the top ten clones hold just under 7.5%. Germline loops: CDR1 SSHAT, CDR2 FNYEAQ (reference sequence). The CDR3 runs to 13 residues. Comment on this clonotype: Its antigen remains unknown.

V usage is TRBV7-7 and J usage is TRBJ2-5; the TCRdb D gene call, TRBD1, has no DNA to confirm it. The sequenced sample was blood. The source of this sequence is a human donor with ulcerative colitis or Crohn's disease, or a healthy co-twin of an affected twin (not recorded which). The CDR3 protein is CASSRDPLETQYF.